This is a list of T cell receptor beta chains from one sample in a study of cytomegalovirus exposure and HLA in healthy donors. The method was immunoSEQ multiplex PCR; TCRdb's version includes in-frame clones alone and lacks a portion of them. Of roughly 110,000 clones in the sample, around 80% were seen once. Sequenced material: PBMCs. These receptors were taken from a man aged 35 to 55 in good health and CMV-seronegative. CDR3s include the opening cysteine and the closing phenylalanine or tryptophan. Each record gives: CDR3 length, D gene, clone size, J gene, V gene, CDR3 DNA, CDR3 protein. A D gene is named only where the DNA matches it firmly. Clone size, where shown, is once, few, many, or a class for clones that have expanded.

>16|.|.|TRBJ2-3|TRBV4-1
TGCGCCAGCAGCGGAAGAGGGGGGGCTAGCACAGATACGCAGTATTTT
CASSGRGGASTDTQYF
>15|TRBD1|few|TRBJ2-7|TRBV11-2
TGTGCCAGCAGCTTAGAAAGGGACAGGGTATTGGAGCAGTACTTC
CASSLERDRVLEQYF
>14|.|.|TRBJ1-3|TRBV19
TGTGCCAGTAGTTTCCGACAGTCTGGAAACACCATATATTTT
CASSFRQSGNTIYF
>16|.|few|TRBJ2-7|TRBV7-8
TGTGCCAGCAGCTTAGAACTGGCAGGGCGGTCGCACGAGCAGTACTTC
CASSLELAGRSHEQYF
>15|.|.|TRBJ1-1|TRBV5-6
TGTGCCAGCAGCTTCCCAGGGTCGATGAACACTGAAGCTTTCTTT
CASSFPGSMNTEAFF
>15|.|.|TRBJ2-3|TRBV28
TGTGCCAGCAGTTTTAGGACTCCTAGCACAGATACGCAGTATTTT
CASSFRTPSTDTQYF
>14|.|.|TRBJ2-7|TRBV7-9
TGTGCCAGCAGCTTAGAACATCCAGCCTACGAGCAGTACTTC
CASSLEHPAYEQYF
>15|.|.|TRBJ1-6|TRBV10-3
TGTGCCATCAGTGAGAGGGAGGGTGGTAATTCACCCCTCCACTTT
CAISEREGGNSPLHF
>12|.|few|TRBJ1-6|TRBV4-1
TGCGCCAGCAGCCAAGTAAGCTCACCCCTCCACTTT
CASSQVSSPLHF
>14|TRBD1|.|TRBJ1-4|TRBV11-2
TGTGCCAGCAGCTTAGGTGACAGGGTTGGAAAACTGTTTTTT
CASSLGDRVGKLFF
>14|TRBD2|.|TRBJ2-1|TRBV27
TGTGCCAGCAGTTTCTCGACTAGCGGGGGGGAGCAGTTCTTC
CASSFSTSGGEQFF
>15|.|.|TRBJ2-1|TRBV6-5
TGTGCCAGCAGTTACGGGGGGAGCTCCTACAATGAGCAGTTCTTC
CASSYGGSSYNEQFF
>15|.|few|TRBJ1-1|TRBV6-5
TGTGCCAGCAGTTACTCCACTCTAAGACTTATTGAAGCTTTCTTT
CASSYSTLRLIEAFF
>15|TRBD2|.|TRBJ2-2|TRBV7-2
TGTGCCAGCAGCTCTCTAGCGGGGGGGCTCGGGGAGCTGTTTTTT
CASSSLAGGLGELFF
>14|TRBD1|.|TRBJ2-2|TRBV29-1
TGCAGCGTTGGGGACAGGGGAGGCACCGGGGAGCTGTTTTTT
CSVGDRGGTGELFF
>14|TRBD1|.|TRBJ1-4|TRBV5-4
TGTGCCAGCACCTCCCGGGACAGAAATGAAAAACTGTTTTTT
CASTSRDRNEKLFF
>15|TRBD1|.|TRBJ2-5|TRBV7-2
TGTGCCAGCAGTCCAGACAGGGCGCCCGCAGAGACCCAGTACTTC
CASSPDRAPAETQYF
>15|.|.|TRBJ1-1|TRBV18
TGTGCCAGCTCACCACCGAACTCTATGAACACTGAAGCTTTCTTT
CASSPPNSMNTEAFF
>14|TRBD1|.|TRBJ1-1|TRBV6-6
TGTGCCAGCAACCCACAGGGGACGAACACTGAAGCTTTCTTT
CASNPQGTNTEAFF
>13|TRBD2|once|TRBJ2-7|TRBV28
TGTGCCAGCAGTTTTAGCGGGGCCTACGAGCAGTACTTC
CASSFSGAYEQYF
>15|.|once|TRBJ1-4|TRBV7-9
TGTGCCAGCAGCACCCTTGGACGGGGGAATGAAAAACTGTTTTTT
CASSTLGRGNEKLFF
>14|TRBD2|.|TRBJ2-7|TRBV29-1
TGCAGCGTTGAAGTCCTAGCGGGGGCCGCCGAGCAGTACTTC
CSVEVLAGAAEQYF
>14|.|.|TRBJ1-3|TRBV11-2
TGTGCCAGCAGCAGAGGATCATCTGGAAACACCATATATTTT
CASSRGSSGNTIYF
>15|TRBD1|few|TRBJ2-2|TRBV9
TGTGCCAGCAGTAGCTCGGGGACAGGGGGCGGGGAGCTGTTTTTT
CASSSSGTGGGELFF
>15|.|.|TRBJ2-3|TRBV5-1
TGCGCCAGCAGCTTGATGGGCAGGGACACAGATACGCAGTATTTT
CASSLMGRDTDTQYF
>15|.|.|TRBJ1-2|TRBV19
TGTGCCAGTAGTAGAAACAGGTCACCGTCTTATGGCTACACCTTC
CASSRNRSPSYGYTF
>13|.|.|TRBJ2-7|TRBV27
TGTGCCAGCAGTTTCCCGCAAGGAGGGGATTGGTACTTC
CASSFPQGGDWYF
>16|TRBD1|.|TRBJ1-2|TRBV7-9
TGTGCCAGCAGCCCCTTTAGGACAGGGGCTAACTATGGCTACACCTTC
CASSPFRTGANYGYTF
>12|.|.|TRBJ1-1|TRBV21-1
TGTGCCAGCAACGGGACTGACGCTGAAGCTTTCTTT
CASNGTDAEAFF
>13|.|.|TRBJ2-7|TRBV27
TGTGCCAGCAGTTCGAGGGCTTGGTACGAGCAGTACTTC
CASSSRAWYEQYF
>14|TRBD1|.|TRBJ1-6|TRBV6-6
TGTGCCAGCAGTCATGGGACAGGGGGCTCACCCCTCCACTTT
CASSHGTGGSPLHF
>15|TRBD1|.|TRBJ2-5|TRBV5-1
TGCGCCAGCAGCTTACAGGGGATCGGAGGAGAGACCCAGTACTTC
CASSLQGIGGETQYF
>14|.|.|TRBJ1-3|TRBV11-2
TGTGCCAGCAGCCGACTCAGCTCTGGAAACACCATATATTTT
CASSRLSSGNTIYF
>16|.|.|TRBJ2-7|TRBV7-2
TGTGCCAGCACGATATCGACAGCCAGCCACTCCTACGAGCAGTACTTC
CASTISTASHSYEQYF
>17|.|.|TRBJ2-3|TRBV5-4
TGTGCCAGCAGCCGTCCGGGAGAGGGGAGAAGCACAGATACGCAGTATTTT
CASSRPGEGRSTDTQYF
>17|TRBD2|.|TRBJ2-1|TRBV7-9
TGTGCCAGCAGCCCTTTGGGCGGGGGAGCCGTACACGATGAGCAGTTCTTC
CASSPLGGGAVHDEQFF
>15|.|.|TRBJ1-3|TRBV6-1
TGTGCCAGCAGTCTCGCGTCAGGGACAGGAAACACCATATATTTT
CASSLASGTGNTIYF
>16|.|.|TRBJ2-3|TRBV4-2
TGTGCCAGCAGCTCAGACTGGGCGGGGAGCACAGATACGCAGTATTTT
CASSSDWAGSTDTQYF
>14|TRBD1|.|TRBJ2-1|TRBV4-1
TGCGCCAGCAGCCGAAAGACAGGGCCCAATGAGCAGTTCTTC
CASSRKTGPNEQFF
>17|TRBD1|.|TRBJ2-2|TRBV9
TGTGCCAGCAGCCCCCGACAGGGGGCCGGTTTTGCCGGGGAGCTGTTTTTT
CASSPRQGAGFAGELFF
>16|TRBD1|.|TRBJ2-2|TRBV5-4
TGTGCCAGCAGCTTCCCGGGACAGGGTGCCACCGGGGAGCTGTTTTTT
CASSFPGQGATGELFF
>17|TRBD1|.|TRBJ1-3|TRBV7-9
TGTGCCAGCAGCTTACCTGATGGGACAGTCTCTGGAAACACCATATATTTT
CASSLPDGTVSGNTIYF
>16|TRBD2|.|TRBJ2-7|TRBV5-6
TGTGCCAGCAGCTCGGGAGGGCTAGCGGGAACCTACGAGCAGTACTTC
CASSSGGLAGTYEQYF
>15|TRBD1|.|TRBJ1-5|TRBV18
TGTGCCAGCTCCCCCGGGACAGGGGACAATCAGCCCCAGCATTTT
CASSPGTGDNQPQHF